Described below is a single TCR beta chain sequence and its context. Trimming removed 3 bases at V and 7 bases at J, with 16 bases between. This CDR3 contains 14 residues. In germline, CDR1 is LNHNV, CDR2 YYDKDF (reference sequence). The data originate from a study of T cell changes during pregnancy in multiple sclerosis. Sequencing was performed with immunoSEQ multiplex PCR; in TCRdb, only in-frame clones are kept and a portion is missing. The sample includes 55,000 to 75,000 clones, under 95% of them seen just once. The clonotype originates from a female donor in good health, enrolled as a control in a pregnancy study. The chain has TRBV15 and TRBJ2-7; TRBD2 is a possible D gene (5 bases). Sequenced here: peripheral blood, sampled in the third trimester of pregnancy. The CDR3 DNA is TGTGCCACCAGCAGGGCAGAAGCGGTGAGTGAGCAGTACTTC. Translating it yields CATSRAEAVSEQYF.